These 21 T cell receptor beta chains were all obtained from the same sample, sequenced in a study of T cell clonality in common variable immunodeficiency. Here immunoSEQ multiplex PCR was the method, and the copy in TCRdb shows in-frame clones only, minus some. The sample is made up of about 64,000 clones, none counted only once. The sample comprised peripheral blood mononuclear cells. The origin of the receptors is a person aged 18 to 70 in good health.

This clone was counted at least ten times. Read data end 3 residues before the CDR3 end; the end is taken from the germline J gene. The chain recombines TRBV20-1 with TRBJ2-1; 8 bases map to TRBD2. Germline V gives CDR1 DFQATT, CDR2 SNEGSKA (reference sequence). The V segment lost 0 bases and the J segment 2 bases; nucleotides outside the gene matches: 9. There are 17 residues in the CDR3. The CDR3 bases that were read are TGCAGTGCTAGAGATCCATTACGACTAGCGACCTACAATGAG. Its protein product is CSARDPLRLATYNE. The CDR3 in its entirety is CSARDPLRLATYNEQFF.

The sample holds a few counts of this clone. The read finishes 3 residues shy of the CDR3 end, and the germline J gene is used to complete it. The genes are TRBV5-1 and TRBJ2-4, with D unresolved. This CDR3 comprises 13 residues. Germline CDR1 and CDR2: SGHRS and YFSETQ. CDR3 protein: CASSFAANYGQYF. The sequenced CDR3 bases are TGCGCCAGCAGCTTCGCAGCTAACTATGGT.

This clone was seen many times. The CDR3 end lies 3 residues beyond the end of the read and is filled in from the germline J gene. This sequence joins TRBV10-3 and TRBJ2-1, with 10 bases that match TRBD1. The CDR3 totals 18 residues. Trimming took 2 bases from V and 7 from J; bases not matched to a gene: 14. From germline, CDR1 is ENHRY and CDR2 SYGVKD. Partial CDR3 DNA: TGTGCCATCAGTGAGCCCGGGACAGGGGACTCCTCTACGAATGAG. Protein sequence: CAISEPGTGDSSTNE. The full CDR3 is CAISEPGTGDSSTNEQFF.

The table lists this clone with many counts. Read coverage stops 3 residues before the CDR3 terminus; the germline J gene supplies the remainder. J is TRBJ2-1 and V is TRBV9, with 12 bases that match TRBD2. Germline-derived CDR1 and CDR2 are SGDLS and YYNGEE. The CDR3 length is 16 residues. The ends lost 4 bases at V and 7 bases at J; junction bases unmatched: 9. The part of the CDR3 DNA that was read is TGTGCCAGCAGCTCCCGGACTAGCGGGATTCGAAATGAG. This translates into CASSSRTSGIRNE. The entire CDR3 is CASSSRTSGIRNEQFF. Filled out from reference TRBV9 and TRBJ2-1, the complete variable domain reads DSGVTQTPKHLITATGQRVTLRCSPRSGDLSVYWYQQSLDQGLQFLIQYYNGEERAKGNILERFSAQQFPDLHSELNLSSLELGDSALYFCASSSRTSGIRNEQFFGPGTRLTVL.

This clone was found many times. The read ends 3 residues early relative to the CDR3; the germline J gene fills the gap. The gene calls are TRBV4-1 and TRBJ2-7; TRBD1 agrees at 8 bases. V was clipped by 5 bases and J by 0 bases; unmatched bases: 6. The CDR3 consists of 15 residues. Germline lookup yields CDR1 MGHRA and CDR2 YSYEKL. The CDR3 is CASSRYTGGSYEQYF. The sequenced CDR3 bases are TGCGCCAGCAGCAGATATACAGGGGGCTCCTACGAG.

There are many counts of this clone. The read falls 3 residues short of the CDR3 end, and the missing part is taken from the germline J gene. V usage is TRBV11-2 and J usage is TRBJ2-2; D is perhaps TRBD1 (5 bases). Germline V gives CDR1 SGHAT, CDR2 FQNNGV. Between the trimmed V and J ends, which lost 3 bases and 6 bases, there was a span of 8 bases. CDR3 size: 13 residues. The DNA read from the CDR3 is TGTGCCAGCAGCTTGAGCAGGGCCGGGGAG. This translates into CASSLSRAGE. The whole CDR3 protein reads CASSLSRAGELFF.

There are many counts of this clone. The missing CDR3 end, 3 residues past where the read stops, is filled in from the germline J gene. This sequence joins TRBV29-1 and TRBJ2-3, with 10 bases lining up with TRBD2. The CDR3 consists of 15 residues. Trimming removed 6 bases from V and 6 bases from J; junction bases left unmatched: 12. Germline CDR1 is SQVTM and CDR2 is ANQGSEA. The CDR3 loop is CSVETSGMGRDTQYF. The part of the CDR3 DNA that was read is TGCAGCGTCGAAACTAGCGGGATGGGCAGGGATACG.

At least ten counts were recorded for this clone. The CDR3 extends 3 residues past the end of the read, so its final part is completed from the germline J gene. The V call is TRBV12-3 or TRBV12-4, the J call TRBJ2-2; the match to TRBD2 covers 14 bases. The V segment lost 3 bases and the J segment 2 bases; nucleotides outside the gene matches: 5. The CDR3 runs to 18 residues. The covered CDR3 bases are TGTGCCAGCAGTTTTGGACTAGCGGGGGGTTTTAACACCGGGGAG. Translating it yields CASSFGLAGGFNTGE. The CDR3 in its entirety is CASSFGLAGGFNTGELFF.

This clone has a count of ten or more. The read stops 3 residues short of the end of the CDR3; the missing end is completed from the germline J gene. The V gene is TRBV2, the J gene TRBJ1-1; D unclear. The V gene lost 7 bases and the J gene lost 2 bases, with 8 bases spanning the gap. CDR1 SNHLY and CDR2 FYNNEI come from the germline V gene. The CDR3 consists of 12 residues. The part of the CDR3 DNA that was read is TGTGCCAGCAAGGGCTATAACACTGAA. Its protein product is CASKGYNTE. The CDR3 in its entirety is CASKGYNTEAFF.

This clone was seen many times. The read terminates 3 residues before the CDR3 end, so the remaining end is supplied by the germline J gene. The rearrangement joins TRBV20-1 to TRBJ2-1, with TRBD2 as a possible D gene (5 bases). Germline V gene sequence: CDR1 DFQATT, CDR2 SNEGSKA (reference sequence). This CDR3 spans 14 amino acids. Between the trimmed V and J ends, which lost 1 base and 7 bases, there was a span of 14 bases. The sequenced CDR3 bases are TGCAGTGCTAGAGTGGGAGAAGCGGTAAATGAG. Its translation is CSARVGEAVNE. The full CDR3 is CSARVGEAVNEQFF.

This clone has a count of ten or more. Coverage ceases 3 residues before the CDR3 finishes, and the germline J gene fills in the end. This rearrangement joins TRBV6-2 or TRBV6-3 to TRBJ2-7; D perhaps matches TRBD2 (6 bases). The ends were cut back, 8 bases at V and 1 base at J, with 18 bases in the middle. The CDR3 covers 15 residues. Germline V gene sequence: CDR1 MNHEY, CDR2 SVGEGT. CDR3 DNA (partial): TGTGCCAGCCACCCTCTCATAGCGGAATCCTACGAG. Protein: CASHPLIAESYE. The complete CDR3 protein is CASHPLIAESYEQYF.

This clone showed up many times. Read sequence stops 3 residues before the CDR3 end, and the germline J gene provides the missing end. This chain connects TRBV7-9 to TRBJ1-1, with a weak D call TRBD1 (6 bases). V lost 5 bases and J 7 bases, leaving 14 bases between the germline ends. Germline lookup yields CDR1 SEHNR and CDR2 FQNEAQ (reference sequence). The CDR3 runs to 13 residues. This CDR3 reads CASSLGGVGEAFF. CDR3 DNA, as far as it was read: TGTGCCAGCAGCCTTGGGGGCGTTGGTGAA.

Ten or more counts support this clone. Read sequence stops 3 residues before the CDR3 end, and the germline J gene provides the missing end. This sequence joins TRBV10-3 and TRBJ1-1; maybe TRBD1 (6 bases). From germline, CDR1 is ENHRY and CDR2 SYGVKD. V was cut by 8 bases and J by 3 bases, with 16 bases left in between. This CDR3 spans 14 amino acids. The covered CDR3 bases are TGTGCCATCGGAAGAAGGGAGGGGGACACTGAA. Translation gives CAIGRREGDTE. The whole CDR3 protein reads CAIGRREGDTEAFF.

This clone showed up just a few times. The CDR3 end is not reached by the read, which stops 3 residues before it; the germline J gene fills it in. The J gene is TRBJ2-7, the V gene TRBV2; TRBD1 agrees at 10 bases. V dropped 6 bases and J dropped 3; count of bases not matched to a gene: 2. Per the germline V gene, CDR1 is SNHLY and CDR2 is FYNNEI. This CDR3 has 13 residues. The CDR3 loop reads CASRGDRGYEQYF. CDR3 DNA, as far as it was read: TGTGCCAGCAGAGGGGACAGGGGCTACGAG.

This clone was detected many times. Here the CDR3 reads CASSEYKGNYGYTF. Partial CDR3 DNA: TGTGCCAGCAGTGAATATAAGGGGAACTATGGC. V is TRBV6-1 and J is TRBJ1-2; a possible D gene is TRBD1 (5 bases). The read comes to an end 3 residues before the CDR3 does, leaving the germline J gene to fill in the end. The CDR3 runs 14 residues. Germline V gene lookup returns CDR1 MNHNS and CDR2 SASEGT. The V gene lost 2 bases and the J gene lost 2 bases, with 9 bases spanning the gap.

This clone has at least ten counts. The CDR3 extends 3 residues past the end of the read, so its final part is completed from the germline J gene. This chain joins TRBV29-1 and TRBJ1-1; D remains ambiguous. The V end was cut by 0 bases, the J end by 1 base, with 9 bases between. The CDR3 has 14 residues. The germline V gene encodes CDR1 SQVTM and CDR2 ANQGSEA. The covered CDR3 bases are TGCAGCGTTGAAGATTCTTGGGCGAACACTGAA. Translation: CSVEDSWANTE. The whole CDR3 protein reads CSVEDSWANTEAFF.

This clone was seen at least ten times. Read data end 3 residues before the CDR3 end; the end is taken from the germline J gene. The chain combines TRBV7-3 with TRBJ2-7; 8 bases are a match to TRBD1. Unmatched junction bases numbered 7, after V lost 4 bases and J lost 5 bases. Germline V lookup: CDR1 SGHTA, CDR2 FQGTGA. The CDR3 has 14 amino acids. The CDR3 spells CASSSGQGRDEQYF. The CDR3 DNA, read in part, is TGTGCCAGCAGCTCTGGACAGGGTAGAGACGAG.

This clone was observed at least ten times. The sequenced fragment ends 3 residues before the CDR3 boundary, so the rest is inferred from the germline J gene. The rearrangement uses TRBV10-1 and TRBJ2-2, with no clear D. Germline V gene sequence: CDR1 WNHNN, CDR2 SYGVQD (reference sequence). CDR3 length equals 14 residues. V lost 8 bases, J lost 0 bases, and 10 bases lay in between. CDR3 protein: CASATTANTGELFF. The sequenced part of the CDR3 DNA is TGCGCCAGCGCGACAACGGCGAACACCGGGGAG.

This clone has a count of ten or more. Read data end 3 residues before the CDR3 end; the end is taken from the germline J gene. The V and J genes are TRBV30 and TRBJ1-2, with TRBD1 identical over 7 bases. This CDR3 contains 13 residues. CDR1 and CDR2 (germline): GTSNPN, SVGIG (reference sequence). This CDR3 reads CALIGQAPYGYTF. The sequenced part of the CDR3 DNA is TGTGCACTTATCGGACAGGCACCCTATGGC.

This clone has a count of ten or more. The read stops 3 residues short of the end of the CDR3; the missing end is completed from the germline J gene. The rearrangement links TRBV7-9 to TRBJ2-7; 7 positions agree with TRBD2. Germline V CDR1 and CDR2: SEHNR, FQNEAQ (reference sequence). V gave up 5 bases and J gave up 0 bases; unmatched junction bases: 4. This CDR3 is built from 14 residues. The CDR3 sequence is CASSISGNSYEQYF. The sequenced CDR3 bases are TGTGCCAGCAGCATCAGCGGGAACTCCTACGAG.

This clone was seen many times. The CDR3 is cut off 3 residues early in the read; its end comes from the germline J gene. This chain links TRBV20-1 with TRBJ2-7, with TRBD2 matching over 9 bases. This CDR3 spans 16 amino acids. The V gene end was trimmed by 1 base and the J gene end by 4 bases; junction bases not matched to a gene: 11. CDR1 DFQATT and CDR2 SNEGSKA come from the germline V gene (reference sequence). Incomplete CDR3 DNA: TGCAGTGCTAGAGCCCTTAGCGGGAGTTCGTCTTACGAG. Its protein is CSARALSGSSSYE. The whole CDR3 sequence reads CSARALSGSSSYEQYF.